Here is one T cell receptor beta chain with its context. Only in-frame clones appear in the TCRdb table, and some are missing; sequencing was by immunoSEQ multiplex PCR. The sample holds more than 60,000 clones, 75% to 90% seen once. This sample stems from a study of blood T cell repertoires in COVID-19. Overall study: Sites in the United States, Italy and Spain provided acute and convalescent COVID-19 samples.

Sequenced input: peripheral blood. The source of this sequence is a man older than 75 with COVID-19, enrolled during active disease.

The CDR3 sequence: CALLTTNFQGWKVSGNTIYF. In DNA, the CDR3 is TGTGCCTTACTAACCACGAACTTCCAGGGATGGAAAGTTTCTGGAAACACCATATATTTT. The rearrangement joins TRBV14 to TRBJ1-3; D may be TRBD1 (5 bases). The CDR3 totals 20 residues. Germline V gene lookup returns CDR1 SGHDN and CDR2 FVKESK. With 11 bases removed from V and 1 base from J, the gap between germline ends came to 33 bases.